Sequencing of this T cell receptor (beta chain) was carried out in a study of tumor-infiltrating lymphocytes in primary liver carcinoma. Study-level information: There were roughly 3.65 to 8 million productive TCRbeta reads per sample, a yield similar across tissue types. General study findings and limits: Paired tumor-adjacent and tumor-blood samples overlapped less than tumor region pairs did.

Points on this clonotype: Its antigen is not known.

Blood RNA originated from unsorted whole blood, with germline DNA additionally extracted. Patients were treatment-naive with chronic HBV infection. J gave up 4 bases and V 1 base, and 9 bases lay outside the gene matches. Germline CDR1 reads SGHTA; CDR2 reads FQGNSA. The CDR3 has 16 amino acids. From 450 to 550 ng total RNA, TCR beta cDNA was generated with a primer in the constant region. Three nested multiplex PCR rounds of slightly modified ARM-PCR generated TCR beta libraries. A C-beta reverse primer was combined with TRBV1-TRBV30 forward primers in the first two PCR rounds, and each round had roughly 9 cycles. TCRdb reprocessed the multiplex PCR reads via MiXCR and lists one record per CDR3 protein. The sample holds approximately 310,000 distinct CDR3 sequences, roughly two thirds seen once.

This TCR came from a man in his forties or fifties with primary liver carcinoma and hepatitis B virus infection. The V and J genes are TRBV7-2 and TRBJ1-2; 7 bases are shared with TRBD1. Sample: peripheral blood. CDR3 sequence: CASSLGDRIRGYGYTF. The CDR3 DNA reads TGTGCCAGCAGCTTAGGGGACAGAATAAGAGGCTATGGCTACACCTTC. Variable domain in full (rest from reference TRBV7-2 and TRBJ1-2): GAGVSQSPSNKVTEKGKDVELRCDPISGHTALYWYRQSLGQGLEFLIYFQGNSAPDKSGLPSDRFSAERTGGSVSTLTIQRTQQEDSAVYLCASSLGDRIRGYGYTFGSGTRLTVV.